These T cell receptor beta chains were read from a single sample in a study of blood T cell repertoires in COVID-19. Using immunoSEQ multiplex PCR, the repertoire was profiled, and TCRdb retains in-frame clones only, with some absent. The sample has about 85,000 clones, roughly 90% seen once. The source material was peripheral blood. The receptors stem from a woman of 80 years or more with active or convalescent COVID-19. The CDR3 runs from the conserved cysteine through the conserved F or W. Fields, in order: clone size, D gene, J gene, V gene, CDR3 protein, CDR3 DNA. A D gene is named only where the DNA matches it firmly. The size entry is marked missing in some rows and otherwise reads once, few, many or a size class.

clone_size: -; d_call: -; j_call: TRBJ1-4; v_call: TRBV5-1; cdr3_aa: CASSPVPNEKLFF; cdr3_nt: TGCGCCAGCAGCCCCGTTCCTAATGAAAAACTGTTTTTT
clone_size: -; d_call: TRBD2; j_call: TRBJ2-1; v_call: TRBV5-1; cdr3_aa: CASSSQGLVGEEQFF; cdr3_nt: TGCGCCAGCAGCTCCCAGGGACTAGTGGGGGAGGAGCAGTTCTTC
clone_size: -; d_call: -; j_call: TRBJ1-4; v_call: TRBV18; cdr3_aa: CASSLNTGRTNEKLFF; cdr3_nt: TGTGCCAGCTCACTAAACACAGGTCGTACTAATGAAAAACTGTTTTTT
clone_size: once; d_call: -; j_call: TRBJ2-7; v_call: TRBV11-2; cdr3_aa: CASSLDRSSGRSYEQYF; cdr3_nt: TGTGCCAGCAGCTTGGATAGGTCCAGCGGTAGATCCTACGAGCAGTACTTC
clone_size: -; d_call: TRBD1; j_call: TRBJ1-2; v_call: TRBV2; cdr3_aa: CASRPDRGKDGYTF; cdr3_nt: TGTGCCAGCAGGCCGGACAGGGGAAAGGATGGCTACACCTTC
clone_size: -; d_call: -; j_call: TRBJ2-7; v_call: TRBV12-1; cdr3_aa: CASSPPWVAGGTPSSYEQYF; cdr3_nt: -
clone_size: -; d_call: -; j_call: TRBJ2-3; v_call: TRBV5-1; cdr3_aa: CASHRDSFSTDTQYF; cdr3_nt: TGCGCCAGCCACAGGGATTCCTTTAGCACAGATACGCAGTATTTT
clone_size: -; d_call: -; j_call: TRBJ2-3; v_call: TRBV20-1; cdr3_aa: CSASYSGGVSTDTQYF; cdr3_nt: TGCAGTGCTAGTTATTCGGGGGGCGTTAGCACAGATACGCAGTATTTT
clone_size: -; d_call: TRBD1; j_call: TRBJ2-3; v_call: TRBV7-9; cdr3_aa: CASSRQGAQTDTQYF; cdr3_nt: TGTGCCAGCAGCCGCCAGGGGGCGCAAACAGATACGCAGTATTTT
clone_size: few; d_call: -; j_call: TRBJ2-7; v_call: TRBV7-9; cdr3_aa: CASSLADRARYF; cdr3_nt: TGTGCCAGCAGCTTAGCCGACAGAGCGCGGTACTTC
clone_size: -; d_call: TRBD2; j_call: TRBJ2-1; v_call: TRBV5-1; cdr3_aa: CASSSSGSSYNEQFF; cdr3_nt: TGCGCCAGCAGCTCTAGCGGAAGCTCCTACAATGAGCAGTTCTTC
clone_size: -; d_call: TRBD2; j_call: TRBJ2-3; v_call: TRBV7-2; cdr3_aa: CASSPGGHSGRKTDTQYF; cdr3_nt: TGTGCCAGCAGCCCAGGGGGGCACAGCGGGAGGAAAACAGATACGCAGTATTTT
clone_size: -; d_call: -; j_call: TRBJ1-2; v_call: TRBV21-1; cdr3_aa: CASSSGGGQGKYGYTF; cdr3_nt: TGTGCCAGCAGCTCCGGAGGGGGACAGGGGAAGTATGGCTACACCTTC
clone_size: -; d_call: -; j_call: TRBJ2-3; v_call: TRBV29-1; cdr3_aa: CSVDRADTQYF; cdr3_nt: TGCAGCGTTGACCGCGCAGATACGCAGTATTTT
clone_size: -; d_call: -; j_call: TRBJ1-1; v_call: TRBV2; cdr3_aa: CASSEATGWNTEAFF; cdr3_nt: TGTGCCAGCAGTGAAGCGACAGGTTGGAACACTGAAGCTTTCTTT
clone_size: -; d_call: TRBD1; j_call: TRBJ1-2; v_call: TRBV28; cdr3_aa: CASNGDSPYGYTF; cdr3_nt: TGTGCCAGCAACGGGGACAGCCCGTATGGCTACACCTTC
clone_size: once; d_call: TRBD1; j_call: TRBJ2-2; v_call: TRBV6-1; cdr3_aa: CASSVRTGRSTGELFF; cdr3_nt: TGTGCCAGCAGTGTCAGGACAGGGAGGAGCACCGGGGAGCTGTTTTTT
clone_size: -; d_call: -; j_call: TRBJ1-1; v_call: TRBV19; cdr3_aa: CASSGVRGSEAFF; cdr3_nt: TGTGCCAGTAGTGGGGTTAGGGGCTCTGAAGCTTTCTTT
clone_size: -; d_call: -; j_call: TRBJ1-1; v_call: TRBV5-1; cdr3_aa: CASSSPAGDTEAFF; cdr3_nt: TGCGCCAGCAGCTCCCCTGCCGGGGACACTGAAGCTTTCTTT
clone_size: -; d_call: TRBD2; j_call: TRBJ2-7; v_call: TRBV28; cdr3_aa: CASRRAGVNYEQYF; cdr3_nt: TGTGCCAGCAGAAGAGCGGGAGTGAACTACGAGCAGTACTTC
clone_size: -; d_call: TRBD2; j_call: TRBJ2-1; v_call: TRBV28; cdr3_aa: CASKVLAGRNEQFF; cdr3_nt: TGTGCCAGCAAGGTCCTAGCGGGACGGAATGAGCAGTTCTTC
clone_size: -; d_call: TRBD2; j_call: TRBJ2-3; v_call: TRBV18; cdr3_aa: CASSPPTSGYADTQYF; cdr3_nt: TGTGCCAGCTCACCACCTACTAGCGGGTACGCAGATACGCAGTATTTT
clone_size: -; d_call: TRBD1; j_call: TRBJ1-1; v_call: TRBV7-9; cdr3_aa: CASRDNRGLNTEAFF; cdr3_nt: TGTGCCAGCAGAGATAACAGGGGCCTCAACACTGAAGCTTTCTTT
clone_size: -; d_call: TRBD1; j_call: TRBJ2-1; v_call: TRBV7-2; cdr3_aa: CASSSSPGTGFEQFF; cdr3_nt: TGTGCCAGCAGCTCCAGTCCCGGGACAGGGTTTGAGCAGTTCTTC
clone_size: -; d_call: TRBD1; j_call: TRBJ1-6; v_call: TRBV6-2/TRBV6-3; cdr3_aa: CASSYSRGLEVPLHF; cdr3_nt: TGTGCCAGCAGTTACTCGAGGGGGCTAGAAGTGCCCCTCCACTTT
clone_size: -; d_call: -; j_call: TRBJ1-2; v_call: TRBV27; cdr3_aa: CASSPPSFRGYTF; cdr3_nt: TGTGCCAGCAGTCCCCCCTCTTTTAGAGGCTACACCTTC
clone_size: once; d_call: TRBD2; j_call: TRBJ2-1; v_call: TRBV11-2; cdr3_aa: CASSFTSGRIYNEQFF; cdr3_nt: TGTGCCAGCAGCTTTACTAGCGGGAGGATATACAATGAGCAGTTCTTC
clone_size: -; d_call: -; j_call: TRBJ1-1; v_call: TRBV5-1; cdr3_aa: CASSLSRVIGNTEAFF; cdr3_nt: TGCGCCAGCAGCTTGTCACGGGTTATCGGGAACACTGAAGCTTTCTTT
clone_size: few; d_call: -; j_call: TRBJ2-7; v_call: TRBV28; cdr3_aa: CASSLGSGSYEQYF; cdr3_nt: TGTGCCAGCAGTTTAGGTAGCGGTTCCTACGAGCAGTACTTC
clone_size: -; d_call: -; j_call: TRBJ1-6; v_call: TRBV19; cdr3_aa: CASKQGQRNSPLHF; cdr3_nt: TGTGCCAGTAAGCAGGGGCAGAGAAATTCACCCCTCCACTTT
clone_size: once; d_call: TRBD1; j_call: TRBJ1-5; v_call: TRBV7-2; cdr3_aa: CASSFQQGAGQPQHF; cdr3_nt: TGTGCCAGCAGCTTCCAACAGGGGGCGGGTCAGCCCCAGCATTTT
clone_size: -; d_call: -; j_call: TRBJ1-1; v_call: TRBV2; cdr3_aa: CASGQEVPEAFF; cdr3_nt: TGTGCCAGCGGGCAGGAGGTCCCTGAAGCTTTCTTT
clone_size: -; d_call: -; j_call: TRBJ2-3; v_call: TRBV27; cdr3_aa: CASSFGGYPADTQYF; cdr3_nt: TGTGCCAGCAGTTTTGGAGGGTATCCAGCAGATACGCAGTATTTT
clone_size: -; d_call: -; j_call: TRBJ1-5; v_call: TRBV6-2/TRBV6-3; cdr3_aa: CASSHGAGGQPQHF; cdr3_nt: TGTGCCAGCAGCCATGGGGCAGGTGGTCAGCCCCAGCATTTT
clone_size: -; d_call: TRBD2; j_call: TRBJ2-5; v_call: TRBV6-2/TRBV6-3; cdr3_aa: CASSYGLAGGRQETQYF; cdr3_nt: TGTGCCAGCAGTTACGGGCTAGCGGGAGGCCGACAAGAGACCCAGTACTTC
clone_size: -; d_call: -; j_call: TRBJ2-1; v_call: TRBV28; cdr3_aa: CASSFLGTLDNEQFF; cdr3_nt: TGTGCCAGCAGTTTCCTCGGGACACTAGACAATGAGCAGTTCTTC
clone_size: -; d_call: -; j_call: TRBJ2-1; v_call: TRBV28; cdr3_aa: CASSPFLGRDNEQFF; cdr3_nt: TGTGCCAGCAGCCCCTTTTTGGGCAGGGACAATGAGCAGTTCTTC
clone_size: -; d_call: -; j_call: TRBJ1-2; v_call: TRBV28; cdr3_aa: CASSASGLGYTF; cdr3_nt: TGTGCCAGCAGTGCGTCAGGGCTAGGCTACACCTTC
clone_size: -; d_call: -; j_call: TRBJ2-7; v_call: TRBV30; cdr3_aa: CAWSVQRFYEQYF; cdr3_nt: TGTGCCTGGAGTGTACAAAGATTCTACGAGCAGTACTTC
clone_size: -; d_call: -; j_call: TRBJ2-7; v_call: TRBV11-2; cdr3_aa: CASSPPVRRGEQYF; cdr3_nt: TGTGCCAGCAGCCCCCCCGTGAGGAGGGGCGAGCAGTACTTC
clone_size: -; d_call: TRBD2; j_call: TRBJ2-7; v_call: TRBV27; cdr3_aa: CASRRGYEQYF; cdr3_nt: TGTGCCAGCAGGCGGGGGTACGAGCAGTACTTC
clone_size: once; d_call: -; j_call: TRBJ2-3; v_call: TRBV28; cdr3_aa: CATTGSRDTQYF; cdr3_nt: TGTGCAACCACAGGGTCAAGAGATACGCAGTATTTT
clone_size: -; d_call: TRBD2; j_call: TRBJ2-7; v_call: TRBV7-3; cdr3_aa: CASSLIGGSVYEQYF; cdr3_nt: TGTGCCAGCAGCTTAATCGGGGGGTCCGTCTACGAGCAGTACTTC
clone_size: -; d_call: TRBD2; j_call: TRBJ2-3; v_call: TRBV5-1; cdr3_aa: CASSPLLAGGDTDTQYF; cdr3_nt: TGCGCCAGCAGCCCGTTACTAGCGGGAGGAGACACAGATACGCAGTATTTT
clone_size: -; d_call: -; j_call: TRBJ1-1; v_call: TRBV6-5; cdr3_aa: CASSDADGSTEAFF; cdr3_nt: TGTGCCAGCAGCGACGCGGATGGGTCGACTGAAGCTTTCTTT
clone_size: -; d_call: -; j_call: TRBJ2-3; v_call: TRBV5-1; cdr3_aa: CASSFGGSTDTQYF; cdr3_nt: TGCGCCAGCAGCTTTGGGGGGAGCACAGATACGCAGTATTTT
clone_size: -; d_call: -; j_call: TRBJ2-5; v_call: TRBV4-3; cdr3_aa: CASSQENRGGETQYF; cdr3_nt: TGCGCCAGCAGCCAAGAAAACCGGGGAGGAGAGACCCAGTACTTC
clone_size: -; d_call: TRBD1; j_call: TRBJ1-2; v_call: TRBV11-2; cdr3_aa: CASSYLDREANYGYTF; cdr3_nt: TGTGCCAGCAGCTACCTAGACAGGGAAGCTAACTATGGCTACACCTTC
clone_size: -; d_call: TRBD2; j_call: TRBJ2-7; v_call: TRBV5-4; cdr3_aa: CASSHSGSSYEQYF; cdr3_nt: TGTGCCAGCAGCCATAGCGGGAGCTCCTACGAGCAGTACTTC
clone_size: -; d_call: -; j_call: TRBJ1-4; v_call: TRBV18; cdr3_aa: CASSPTRANNEKLFF; cdr3_nt: TGTGCCAGCTCACCAACCAGGGCTAATAATGAAAAACTGTTTTTT
clone_size: -; d_call: TRBD1; j_call: TRBJ2-5; v_call: TRBV11-2; cdr3_aa: CASSFRTGVGETQYF; cdr3_nt: TGTGCCAGCAGCTTCCGGACAGGGGTTGGAGAGACCCAGTACTTC